This T cell receptor beta chain was documented in a study of T cell repertoires in cytomegalovirus infection. The overall study: It can be stated that public TCR beta signatures indicated CMV infection as well as a matching HLA type. Study outcomes and limitations: Pooled public TCR beta family frequency picked out CMV carriers with the relevant HLA. HLA-C-restricted CMV clonotypes gave the most frequent clonotype in two of eight donors.

TCRdb reprocessed the reads via MiXCR and lists one record per CDR3 protein. The data show hundreds of thousands of distinct CDR3 sequences, 35% seen once. This clonotype was seen a few times. No antigen is known for it. This CDR3 region has 15 residues. Germline V gene sequence: CDR1 MNHEY, CDR2 SMNVEV (reference sequence). V lost 4 bases and J lost 2, with 12 bases in between. Sequencing was done on a sample of PBMCs. This sequence joins TRBV27 and TRBJ2-1, with a weak D call TRBD1 (6 bases). This receptor was taken from a human donor in good health (CMV status not recorded). Some clones in this sample may be carry-over from other donors' samples. CDR3 residues: CASSSAGTPYNEQFF. The CDR3 DNA follows: TGTGCCAGCAGTTCAGCCGGGACACCCTACAATGAGCAGTTCTTC.